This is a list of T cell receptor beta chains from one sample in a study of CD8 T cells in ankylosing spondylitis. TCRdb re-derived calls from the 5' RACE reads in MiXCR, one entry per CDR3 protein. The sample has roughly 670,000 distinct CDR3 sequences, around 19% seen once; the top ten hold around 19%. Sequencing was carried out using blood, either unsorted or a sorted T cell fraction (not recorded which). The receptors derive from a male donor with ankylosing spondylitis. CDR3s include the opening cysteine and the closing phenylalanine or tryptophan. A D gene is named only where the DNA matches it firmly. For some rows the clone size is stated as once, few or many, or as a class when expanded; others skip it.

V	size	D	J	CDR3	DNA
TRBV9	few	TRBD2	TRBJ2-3	CASASSGVSDTQYF	TGTGCCAGCGCTTCTAGCGGGGTGTCAGATACGCAGTATTTT
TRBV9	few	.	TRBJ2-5	CASSPPGRTQYF	TGTGCCAGCAGTCCTCCCGGGCGGACCCAGTACTTC
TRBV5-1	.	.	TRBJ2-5	CASSLEGREETQYF	TGCGCCAGCAGCTTGGAGGGAAGGGAGGAGACCCAGTACTTC
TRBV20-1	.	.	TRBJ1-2	CSATGTDYFYGYTF	TGCAGTGCTACCGGGACGGACTACTTCTATGGCTACACCTTC
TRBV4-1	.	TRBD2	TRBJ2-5	CASSQAPLGLAGQETQYF	TGCGCCAGCAGCCAAGCCCCATTGGGACTAGCGGGACAAGAGACCCAGTACTTC
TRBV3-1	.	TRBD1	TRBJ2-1	CASSLRQGEQFF	TGTGCCAGCAGCCTTAGACAGGGTGAGCAGTTCTTC
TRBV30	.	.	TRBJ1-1	CAWSVQGPEAFF	TGTGCCTGGAGTGTTCAGGGACCTGAAGCTTTCTTT
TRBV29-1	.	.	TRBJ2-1	CSVEDSGGNEQFF	TGCAGCGTTGAAGATAGCGGAGGTAATGAGCAGTTCTTC
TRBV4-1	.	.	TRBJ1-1	CASSQEVFPEAFF	TGCGCCAGCAGCCAAGAAGTATTCCCTGAAGCTTTCTTT
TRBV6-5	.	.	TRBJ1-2	CASSYPSSPGYTF	TGTGCCAGCAGTTACCCTTCGTCGCCTGGCTACACCTTC
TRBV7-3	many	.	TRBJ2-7	CASSLRAGPSYEQYF	TGTGCCAGCAGCTTAAGGGCAGGACCATCCTACGAGCAGTACTTC
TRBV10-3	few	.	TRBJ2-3	CAISGPSGDTQYF	TGTGCCATCAGTGGTCCTAGTGGAGATACGCAGTATTTT
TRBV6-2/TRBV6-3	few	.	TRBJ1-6	CASSPSTYNSPLHF	TGTGCCAGCAGTCCTAGTACCTATAATTCACCCCTCCACTTT
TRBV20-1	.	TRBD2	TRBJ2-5	CSARDFGLALQETQYF	TGCAGTGCTAGAGATTTTGGACTAGCCTTACAAGAGACCCAGTACTTC